The T cell receptor (beta chain) under discussion was sequenced for a study of tumor-infiltrating lymphocytes in primary liver carcinoma. Study conclusions and caveats: Between tumor regions, pairs overlapped more than tumor-adjacent and tumor-blood pairs did. Tumors significantly exceeded blood in top-250-clone fraction (p = 0.039).

TCR beta cDNA was prepared out of roughly 490 ng total RNA by means of a constant-region primer. It was through three nested multiplex PCR rounds of slightly modified ARM-PCR that TCR beta libraries arose. Running roughly 10 cycles apiece, the first two PCR rounds relied on TRBV1-TRBV30 forward primers together with a C-beta reverse primer. Each CDR3 protein is one row after TCRdb ran MiXCR on the multiplex PCR reads. Seen here are over 95,000 distinct CDR3 sequences, 55% to 75% observed once, and the top ten hold 9% to 10%. This clonotype came up many times. The antigen remains unidentified. Germline CDR1 is MDHEN and CDR2 is SYDVKM. Trimming took 5 bases from V and 1 from J; bases not matched to a gene: 5. The CDR3 consists of 15 residues. Bulk tissue was left unsorted, and RNA and DNA were co-extracted from approximately 20-30 mg of it.

The chain has TRBV28 and TRBJ2-7; 10 bases are shared with TRBD1. Sample: liver tumor tissue from sampling region 5. Subset reported: tumor region T5, tumor centre. This TCR was recovered from a woman aged 60-70 years with primary liver carcinoma and hepatitis B virus infection. The CDR3 DNA reads TGTGCCAGCAGTGGGACAGGGGCGCTTTCCTACGAGCAGTACTTC. Protein: CASSGTGALSYEQYF.